This passage covers 13 T cell receptor beta chains from one sample sequenced in a study of shared clonotypes between healthy human individuals. The assay was immunoSEQ multiplex PCR, and TCRdb's table has in-frame clones only and misses some. The sample contains around 2.5 million clones, roughly 93% of which appear only once. Sequencing was done on a sample of naive CD4+ T cells from PBMCs. The subset here: CD45RA+ positively selected. These receptors all stem from a young man in good health. Some clones in this sample may be carry-over from other donors' samples.

As concerns this clone: The sample holds other DNA sequences that translate to the same CDR3. The V call is TRBV7-2, the J call TRBJ1-2; the match to TRBD1 covers 9 bases. The germline gives CDR1 SGHTA, CDR2 FQGNSA. With V trimmed by 1 base and J by 3 bases, 0 bases remained unmatched. CDR3 size: 14 residues. CDR3 sequence (DNA): TGTGCCAGCAGCTTAGGGACAGGGGACTATGGCTACACCTTC. It translates to CASSLGTGDYGYTF. Filled out from reference TRBV7-2 and TRBJ1-2, the complete variable domain reads GAGVSQSPSNKVTEKGKDVELRCDPISGHTALYWYRQSLGQGLEFLIYFQGNSAPDKSGLPSDRFSAERTGGSVSTLTIQRTQQEDSAVYLCASSLGTGDYGYTFGSGTRLTVV.

The V gene is TRBV27, the J gene TRBJ2-7, with 14 bases that match TRBD2. J lost 11 bases, V lost 5 bases, and 8 bases had no gene match. CDR3 length: 14 residues. Germline CDR1 and CDR2: MNHEY and SMNVEV (reference sequence). CDR3 sequence reads: CASSRTGTSGREYF. CDR3 nucleotides: TGTGCCAGCAGTAGAACTGGGACTAGCGGGAGAGAGTACTTC.

This sequence joins TRBV5-4 and TRBJ2-3; 9 nucleotides agree with TRBD2. With V trimmed by 0 bases and J by 3 bases, 5 bases remained unmatched. The CDR3 covers 16 residues. Looked up from germline, CDR1 is SGHNT and CDR2 is YYREEE (reference sequence). CDR3 nucleotide sequence: TGTGCCAGCAGCTTGGGCGGGAGGGCCTGGACAGATACGCAGTATTTT. It codes for CASSLGGRAWTDTQYF.

The V and J genes are TRBV11-3 and TRBJ2-3, with 7 bases identical to TRBD1. Per germline, CDR1 SGHNT and CDR2 YENEEA. The CDR3 totals 15 residues. The V segment lost 4 bases and the J segment 3 bases; nucleotides outside the gene matches: 7. The CDR3 bases are TGTGCCAGCAGCTCCAGGGACAGTGTAACAGATACGCAGTATTTT. This sequence encodes CASSSRDSVTDTQYF.

As concerns this clone: Other DNA sequences in the sample encode the same CDR3. The chain combines TRBV28 with TRBJ1-5, with D uncertain. CDR1 is MDHEN, CDR2 SYDVKM, per germline. V lost 3 bases to trimming and J lost 5 bases, with 5 bases between them. The CDR3 is 12 residues long. The CDR3 coding sequence is TGTGCCAGCAGTTTGAGGTATCAGCCCCAGCATTTT. Residues: CASSLRYQPQHF.

This chain connects TRBV5-6 to TRBJ2-2; tentative D call: TRBD2 (6 bases). V gave up 4 bases and J gave up 5 bases, with 12 bases separating them. CDR1 and CDR2 (germline): SGHDT, YYEEEE. The CDR3 loop spans 14 amino acids. The CDR3 region has the DNA TGTGCCAGCAGCATCAGGGACTGGACCGGGGAGCTGTTTTTT. Translation: CASSIRDWTGELFF.

This chain links TRBV28 with TRBJ1-2; D gene uncertain. Germline lookup yields CDR1 MDHEN and CDR2 SYDVKM. V lost 3 bases and J lost 4, with 12 bases in between. This CDR3 has 14 amino acids. The CDR3 protein is CASSLMAGPYGYTF. In DNA form, the CDR3 reads TGTGCCAGCAGTTTGATGGCCGGCCCCTATGGCTACACCTTC.

This rearrangement joins TRBV5-1 to TRBJ1-2, with 9 bases matching TRBD1. CDR3 size: 13 residues. Germline V lookup: CDR1 SGHRS, CDR2 YFSETQ. V was clipped by 5 bases and J by 12 bases; unmatched bases: 11. The CDR3 is CASSMGQGEGDTF. CDR3 DNA sequence: TGCGCCAGCAGTATGGGACAGGGCGAGGGAGACACCTTC.

CDR3 in DNA: TGTGCCAGTAGAAAGCGGGGGGGGACGAACACCGGGGAGCTGTTTTTT. As protein: CASRKRGGTNTGELFF. The chain joins TRBV19 to TRBJ2-2; 10 positions agree with TRBD2. This CDR3 has 16 residues. With V trimmed by 6 bases and J by 0 bases, 4 bases remained unmatched. Germline V CDR1 and CDR2: LNHDA, SQIVND (reference sequence).

CDR3 sequence reads: CASSISRGSSTDTQYF. DNA for the CDR3: TGTGCCAGTAGTATATCCCGGGGCTCTAGCACAGATACGCAGTATTTT. The V call is TRBV19, the J call TRBJ2-3; D possibly uses TRBD1 or TRBD2 (5 bases each). The CDR3 runs to 16 residues. V was shortened by 2 bases and J by 0 bases, with 12 bases between the two germline ends. Germline V gene lookup returns CDR1 LNHDA and CDR2 SQIVND (reference sequence).

The V gene is TRBV5-1, the J gene TRBJ1-3, with D possibly matching TRBD1 (6 bases). The V end was cut by 1 base, the J end by 2 bases, with 13 bases between. This CDR3 contains 16 residues. Germline V gene sequence: CDR1 SGHRS, CDR2 YFSETQ. As DNA, the CDR3 is TGCGCCAGCAGCTTGACAGGGACGGTCCCTGGAAACACCATATATTTT. Its translation is CASSLTGTVPGNTIYF.

V gene TRBV6-6 combines with J gene TRBJ1-1; D unclear. The germline CDR1 and CDR2 sequences are MNHNY and SVGAGI (reference sequence). The CDR3 totals 14 residues. Deletions cut 4 bases from V and 1 base from J, with 10 bases between. CDR3 amino acids: CASSWRLGNTEAFF. DNA for the CDR3: TGTGCCAGCAGTTGGAGGTTGGGGAACACTGAAGCTTTCTTT.

The rearrangement uses TRBV9 and TRBJ2-3; no firm D call. Germline CDR1 reads SGDLS; CDR2 reads YYNGEE. Deletions cut 1 base from V and 3 bases from J, with 3 bases between. The length of the CDR3 is 12 residues. This CDR3 reads CASSVMTDTQYF. The CDR3 DNA reads TGTGCCAGCAGCGTAATGACAGATACGCAGTATTTT.